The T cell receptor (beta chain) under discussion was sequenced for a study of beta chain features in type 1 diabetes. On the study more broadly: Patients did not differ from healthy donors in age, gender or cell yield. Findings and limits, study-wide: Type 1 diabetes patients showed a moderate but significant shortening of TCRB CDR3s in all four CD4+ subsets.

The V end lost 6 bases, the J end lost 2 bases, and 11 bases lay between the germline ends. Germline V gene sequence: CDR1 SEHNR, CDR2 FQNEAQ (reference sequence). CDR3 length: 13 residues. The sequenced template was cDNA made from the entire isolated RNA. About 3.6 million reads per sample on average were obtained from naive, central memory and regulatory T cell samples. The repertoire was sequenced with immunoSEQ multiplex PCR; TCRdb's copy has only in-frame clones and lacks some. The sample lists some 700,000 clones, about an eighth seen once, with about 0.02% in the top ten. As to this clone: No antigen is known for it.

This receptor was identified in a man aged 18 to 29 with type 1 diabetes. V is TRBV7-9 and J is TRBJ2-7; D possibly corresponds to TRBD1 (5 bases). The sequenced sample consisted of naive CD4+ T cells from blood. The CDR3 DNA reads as TGTGCCAGCAGTACAAGGACAACCTACGAGCAGTACTTC. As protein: CASSTRTTYEQYF.